The entry below describes one TCR beta chain. Its antigen is not identified. The Oncomine TCR Beta short-read assay generated sequence data from the DNA of cultured CD4+ T cells. TCRdb re-called the PCR reads through MiXCR, storing one row per CDR3 protein. The sample lists about 20,000 distinct CDR3 sequences, approximately 56% occurring once. The sample comes from a study of vaccination and CD4 T cells after COVID-19. About the research overall: Control cultures were given a CEFX pool, an HIV-1 Nef pool, or no peptide. General study results and limits: Detection of a median about 86% of reactive clones in convalescent patients was confined to the period after vaccination.

The treatment: approximately nine-day PBMC culture with coronavirus spike peptide pools or control peptides (ViraFEST assay). Germline loops: CDR1 LGHNT, CDR2 FRNRAP. V was clipped by 7 bases and J by 6 bases, with 16 bases between them. This CDR3 comprises 13 residues. The specimen was CD4+ T cells from blood, cultured in vitro, collected after SARS-CoV-2 vaccination. This receptor was identified in a human donor who had recovered from COVID-19. This chain joins TRBV12-5 and TRBJ2-7; weak D call: TRBD2 (5 bases). DNA for the CDR3: TGTGCTAGTGCGCTAGCCCTATCAAGCGAGCAGTACTTC. Encoded protein: CASALALSSEQYF.